These 31 T cell receptor beta chains share one sample of origin, sequenced in a study of blood T cells in healthy people across ages. A second PCR, run for roughly 7 to 12 cycles, used a sample-barcoded 5' primer plus a J-beta primer mix. TCRdb redid the calling of the 5' RACE reads with MiXCR, one entry per CDR3 protein. The sample contains 850,000 to 1,000,000 distinct CDR3 sequences, roughly 51% of which appear only once. Sequenced input: blood. Receptors were obtained from a woman aged 55-75 years in good health.

The chain is built from TRBV6-2 or TRBV6-3 and TRBJ2-5; 12 nucleotides agree with TRBD2. Germline values: CDR1 MNHEY, CDR2 SVGEGT. J was trimmed by 11 bases and V by 6 bases; bases with no gene match: 13. The CDR3 is 15 amino acids. The DNA of the CDR3 is TGTGCCAGCAGACTAGCGGGAGGACCTTACAATGAGCAGTACTTC. This sequence encodes CASRLAGGPYNEQYF.

V gene TRBV20-1 combines with J gene TRBJ2-1; 13 bases fit TRBD2. Trimming at V came to 1 base and at J to 9 bases, leaving 9 bases not matched to a gene. Germline assignment: CDR1 DFQATT and CDR2 SNEGSKA (reference sequence). This CDR3 spans 16 amino acids. The CDR3: CSARGTSGSWGGEQFF. In nucleotides, the CDR3 is TGCAGTGCTAGAGGGACTAGCGGGAGTTGGGGCGGTGAGCAGTTCTTC.

The chain combines TRBV20-1 with TRBJ2-5; the D call may be TRBD1 or TRBD2 (6 bases each). The end of the DNA aligns better with TRBJ2-7, so the J call may be wrong. The germline V gene encodes CDR1 DFQATT and CDR2 SNEGSKA (reference sequence). The CDR3 has 15 amino acids. The CDR3 DNA sequence: TGCAGTGCTAGAGATCTTGAGGGGGGTGGCTACGAGCAGTACTTC. Protein product: CSARDLEGGGYEQYF.

V is TRBV2 and J is TRBJ2-1; possibly TRBD1 for D (6 bases). Trimming took 2 bases from V and 8 from J, leaving 22 bases between them. CDR3 size: 17 residues. Germline loops: CDR1 SNHLY, CDR2 FYNNEI. This CDR3 reads CASSERAGVLTMDEQFF. The CDR3 DNA reads TGTGCCAGCAGTGAAAGGGCAGGGGTTCTCACAATGGATGAGCAGTTCTTC.

The rearrangement uses TRBV6-4 and TRBJ1-1; D may be TRBD1 (5 bases). This CDR3 comprises 14 residues. Trimming left V 6 bases short and J 7 bases short, with 18 bases between. From germline, CDR1 is MRHNA and CDR2 SNTAGT. CDR3 region: CASSLRPGGVEAFF. In DNA, the CDR3 is TGTGCCAGCAGCCTGCGCCCTGGGGGTGTTGAAGCTTTCTTT.

The chain has TRBV29-1 and TRBJ2-7; 9 positions match TRBD2. Per germline, CDR1 SQVTM and CDR2 ANQGSEA. Trimming removed 2 bases from V and 11 bases from J; junction bases left unmatched: 7. There are 12 residues in the CDR3. The CDR3 nucleotides read TGCAGCGTTGAATTAGCGGGAGTGGCTGAGTACTTC. Its translation: CSVELAGVAEYF.

This clonotype came up a few times. V gene TRBV7-8 combines with J gene TRBJ1-2; no definite D call. Trimming cost V 0 bases and J 0 bases, with 8 bases left between them. The CDR3 totals 15 residues. Germline values: CDR1 SGHVS, CDR2 FQNEAQ. CDR3 sequence reads: CASSLARETNYGYTF. The CDR3 nucleotides are TGTGCCAGCAGCTTAGCGCGGGAGACTAACTATGGCTACACCTTC.

The genes are TRBV27 and TRBJ2-7; 9 bases fit TRBD2. The CDR3 runs to 13 residues. Germline-derived CDR1 and CDR2 are MNHEY and SMNVEV (reference sequence). Unmatched junction bases numbered 6, after V lost 6 bases and J lost 6 bases. The CDR3 DNA reads as TGTGCCAGCAGCCGCGGGAGGGCCGTCGAGCAGTACTTC. Its translation is CASSRGRAVEQYF.

This clonotype was observed a handful of times. This chain connects TRBV2 to TRBJ2-3; D is uncertain. This CDR3 is 12 amino acids long. The germline V gene has CDR1 SNHLY and CDR2 FYNNEI. Trimming removed 6 bases from V and 2 bases from J, with 6 bases in between. The CDR3 DNA follows: TGTGCCAGCAGGGCGTTCACAGATACGCAGTATTTT. It codes for CASRAFTDTQYF. Full variable domain (remainder filled in from reference TRBV2 and TRBJ2-3): EPEVTQTPSHQVTQMGQEVILRCVPISNHLYFYWYRQILGQKVEFLVSFYNNEISEKSEIFDDQFSVERPDGSNFTLKIRSTKLEDSAMYFCASRAFTDTQYFGPGTRLTVL.

This chain uses TRBV27 with TRBJ2-3; the D is unclear. The germline CDR1 and CDR2 sequences are MNHEY and SMNVEV (reference sequence). The CDR3 contains 14 residues. V was pared by 2 bases and J by 2 bases, with 8 bases between. CDR3 in amino acids: CASSLKRNTDTQYF. The CDR3 region has the DNA TGTGCCAGCAGTTTAAAACGTAACACAGATACGCAGTATTTT.

In its sample, this clonotype was seen a few times. The chain couples TRBV5-1 to TRBJ2-3; TRBD1 agrees at 8 bases. After removal of 1 base from V and 2 bases from J, the junction contained 9 bases not matched to a gene. Germline values: CDR1 SGHRS, CDR2 YFSETQ. The CDR3 spans 17 residues. Here the CDR3 DNA reads TGCGCCAGCAGCTTGCCCTCTGGACAGGGCTCCACAGATACGCAGTATTTT. Translated, it gives CASSLPSGQGSTDTQYF.

The chain is built from TRBV4-1 and TRBJ2-5; tentative D call: TRBD1 (6 bases). The CDR3 is 16 amino acids. Germline values: CDR1 MGHRA, CDR2 YSYEKL. The V and J ends lost 6 bases and 2 bases respectively, with 19 bases between them. CDR3 in amino acids: CASRVADRAQQETQYF. DNA of the CDR3: TGCGCCAGCAGAGTCGCGGACAGAGCGCAACAAGAGACCCAGTACTTC.

The J gene is TRBJ1-2, the V gene TRBV20-1, with 9 bases lining up with TRBD1. Germline CDR1 reads DFQATT; CDR2 reads SNEGSKA (reference sequence). This CDR3 has 17 residues. V trimming: 3 bases; J trimming: 4 bases; junction bases outside the gene matches: 15. The CDR3 region is CSASGRDRAALIYGYTF. In nucleotides, the CDR3 is TGCAGTGCTAGTGGTAGGGACAGGGCCGCTCTAATCTATGGCTACACCTTC.

The chain couples TRBV6-2 or TRBV6-3 to TRBJ2-7; D is undetermined. Trimming cost V 7 bases and J 7 bases, with 11 bases left between them. The CDR3 is made up of 11 amino acids. The germline CDR1 and CDR2 sequences are MNHEY and SVGEGT. The CDR3 is CASTLAREQYF. Here the CDR3 DNA reads TGTGCCAGCACCCTTGCTCGTGAGCAGTACTTC.

The chain employs TRBV5-8 and TRBJ1-5; D is uncertain. Trimming took 0 bases from V and 0 from J, leaving 7 bases between them. Germline-derived CDR1 and CDR2 are SGHTS and YDEGEE. This CDR3 is built from 15 residues. The CDR3 DNA reads as TGTGCCAGCAGCTTGGGGGTAGTTAGCAATCAGCCCCAGCATTTT. It codes for CASSLGVVSNQPQHF.

The V call is TRBV4-1, the J call TRBJ2-1; D gene unclear. The germline CDR1 and CDR2 sequences are MGHRA and YSYEKL. V lost 4 bases and J lost 9, with 10 bases in between. CDR3 length equals 12 residues. CDR3 sequence: CASSPHRREQFF. Here the CDR3 DNA reads TGCGCCAGCAGCCCTCACCGCCGTGAGCAGTTCTTC.

As concerns this clonotype: This sequence may be a read error, since a much larger clone differs from it by one base. V gene TRBV20-1 combines with J gene TRBJ2-3, with no clear D. The CDR3 has 13 amino acids. The V gene's germline CDR1 is DFQATT and CDR2 SNEGSKA (reference sequence). This CDR3 is CSAPGRSTETQYF. The CDR3 region has the DNA TGCAGTGCCCCCGGGCGGAGCACAGAGACGCAGTATTTT.

The chain links TRBV20-1 to TRBJ2-3; 9 bases agree with TRBD2. The length of the CDR3 is 13 residues. V lost 6 bases to trimming and J lost 2 bases; unmatched junction nucleotides: 3. Germline V gene data show CDR1 as DFQATT and CDR2 as SNEGSKA (reference sequence). The chain's CDR3 is CSAREGNTDTQYF. In DNA form, the CDR3 reads TGCAGTGCGCGGGAGGGGAACACAGATACGCAGTATTTT.

The CDR3 DNA reads as TGTGCCAGCAGCTTGTTCGGCTTGGAGCGGGGCTACGAGCAGTACTTC. It specifies CASSLFGLERGYEQYF. This sequence joins TRBV7-2 and TRBJ2-7; 7 nucleotides match TRBD2. The germline V gene encodes CDR1 SGHTA and CDR2 FQGNSA. V trimming: 3 bases; J trimming: 3 bases; junction bases outside the gene matches: 11. The CDR3 is 16 residues long.

The V and J genes are TRBV20-1 and TRBJ2-5; 9 positions agree with TRBD1. The J call could be wrong; TRBJ2-7 is a better fit for the DNA end. The CDR3 loop spans 13 amino acids. Germline CDR1 DFQATT, CDR2 SNEGSKA (reference sequence). The CDR3 region is CSAWTGDTYEQYF. DNA of the CDR3: TGCAGTGCTTGGACAGGGGACACCTACGAGCAGTACTTC.

The CDR3 spells CASSPRRYSGKDTQYF. The CDR3 bases are TGTGCCAGCAGCCCCCGGCGGTATAGCGGGAAAGATACGCAGTATTTT. The J gene is TRBJ2-3, the V gene TRBV7-2; TRBD2 aligns across 8 bases. The V and J ends lost 5 bases and 5 bases, in that order; junction bases with no gene match: 12. The CDR3 is 16 amino acids. The germline CDR1 and CDR2 sequences are SGHTA and FQGNSA.

V usage is TRBV28 and J usage is TRBJ1-2; 7 positions match TRBD1. The CDR3 extends over 13 amino acids. V gave up 8 bases and J gave up 9 bases; unmatched junction bases: 12. Germline-derived CDR1 and CDR2 are MDHEN and SYDVKM. The CDR3 DNA reads as TGTGCCAGCGGGGGGACAGAACTCCTGAGCTACACCTTC. This translates into CASGGTELLSYTF.

The chain links TRBV20-1 to TRBJ2-1; 8 bases match TRBD2. The CDR3 length is 16 residues. Germline assignment: CDR1 DFQATT and CDR2 SNEGSKA (reference sequence). Trimming cost V 5 bases and J 5 bases; bases outside gene matches: 14. In DNA, the CDR3 is TGCAGTGCTCACGGGGCGGGAGGACCATTAGACAATGAGCAGTTCTTC. It translates to CSAHGAGGPLDNEQFF.

As for this clonotype: This CDR3 fails to terminate in the conserved phenylalanine or tryptophan, so it likely reflects a read error. The CDR3 is CASSQDDRPDPTDAQYV. For the CDR3, the DNA is TGCGCCAGCAGCCAAGACGATCGACCGGACCCCACAGATGCGCAGTATGTT. The chain couples TRBV4-1 to TRBJ2-3, with D hard to call. Per germline, CDR1 MGHRA and CDR2 YSYEKL. The CDR3 runs 17 residues.

V is TRBV4-1 and J is TRBJ2-7; TRBD2 might be the D (6 bases). The CDR3 consists of 17 residues. Germline CDR1 and CDR2: MGHRA and YSYEKL. V lost 1 base to trimming and J lost 6 bases, with 22 bases between them. CDR3 sequence (DNA): TGCGCCAGCAGCCAAGGGATCGTAAGGAGGGGCTCTGGCGAGCAGTACTTC. Translation: CASSQGIVRRGSGEQYF.

This clonotype was recorded only once. The chain combines TRBV4-2 with TRBJ1-5; 7 bases fit TRBD1. The CDR3 consists of 15 residues. The germline V gene has CDR1 LGHNA and CDR2 YNFKEQ. V lost 1 base to trimming and J lost 5 bases; unmatched junction nucleotides: 5. The chain's CDR3 is CASSQGGQLDQPQHF. The DNA for the CDR3 is TGTGCCAGCAGCCAAGGGGGACAGCTTGATCAGCCCCAGCATTTT.

The chain links TRBV6-2 or TRBV6-3 to TRBJ2-1, with a weak D call TRBD1 (6 bases). CDR1 is MNHEY, CDR2 SVGEGT, per germline. The CDR3 loop spans 15 amino acids. The V and J ends lost 7 bases and 4 bases respectively, with 17 bases between them. The CDR3 bases are TGTGCCAGCACCTCCCTACGGACAGATTACAATGAGCAGTTCTTC. The encoded protein is CASTSLRTDYNEQFF.

V usage is TRBV29-1 and J usage is TRBJ2-1; D unclear. V gave up 4 bases and J gave up 10 bases, with 8 bases separating them. There are 10 residues in the CDR3. Germline V gene sequence: CDR1 SQVTM, CDR2 ANQGSEA. The CDR3 region has the DNA TGCAGCGTTGTAGAGAGGGAGCAGTTCTTC. Translation: CSVVEREQFF.

The rearrangement joins TRBV20-1 to TRBJ2-1, with 7 bases aligning to TRBD2. V was clipped by 5 bases and J by 14 bases; unmatched bases: 9. Looked up from germline, CDR1 is DFQATT and CDR2 is SNEGSKA (reference sequence). This CDR3 is built from 11 residues. CDR3 region: CSAAPGRGEFF. The CDR3 coding sequence is TGCAGTGCTGCTCCGGGCCGGGGGGAGTTCTTC.

In this sample, this clonotype turned up many times. V and J are TRBV12-3 or TRBV12-4 and TRBJ2-7, with TRBD2 as a possible D gene (6 bases). Trimming shortened V by 1 base and J by 7 bases, and 11 bases separated the two germline ends. This CDR3 contains 13 residues. CDR3 nucleotide sequence: TGTGCCAGCAGTTTAGAGGGCGGGGATGAGCAGTACTTC. Protein sequence: CASSLEGGDEQYF.

The rearrangement joins TRBV15 to TRBJ2-1; 9 positions match TRBD2. The CDR3 is made up of 16 amino acids. Germline CDR1 is LNHNV and CDR2 is YYDKDF (reference sequence). V lost 0 bases and J lost 8; bases outside the gene matches: 8. CDR3 residues: CATSRDSGSGSDEQFF. The CDR3 nucleotides are TGTGCCACCAGCAGAGATTCGGGTAGCGGGAGCGATGAGCAGTTCTTC.